These T cell receptor beta chains were read from a single sample in a study of shared clonotypes between healthy human individuals. Produced via immunoSEQ multiplex PCR; TCRdb's table is partial and in-frame only. This table has 1,400,000 or so clones, 97% to 99% appearing once. Sequencing was carried out using naive CD4+ T cells sorted from blood. These receptors all come from a man aged 30-40 years in good health. CDR3s include the opening cysteine and the closing phenylalanine or tryptophan. The D gene is left open where the match is weak. Size is omitted from some rows. Given values are once, few, many or a class for expanded clones.

.	TRBV9	TRBJ2-1	few	CASSGSSYNEQFF	TGTGCCAGCAGCGGGAGCTCCTACAATGAGCAGTTCTTC
.	TRBV2	TRBJ2-5	.	CASSEGGQGRETQYF	TGTGCCAGCAGTGAAGGTGGGCAGGGGAGAGAGACCCAGTACTTC
.	TRBV7-2	TRBJ2-1	.	CASSLARSRNEQFF	TGTGCCAGCAGCTTAGCCAGGAGCAGAAATGAGCAGTTCTTC
.	TRBV7-9	TRBJ2-1	.	CASSVRVSETGHEQFF	TGTGCCAGCAGCGTACGAGTATCAGAAACAGGGCATGAGCAGTTCTTC
TRBD1	TRBV18	TRBJ2-7	.	CASSPRSGTGVFYEQYF	TGTGCCAGCTCACCTCGTTCCGGGACAGGGGTTTTTTACGAGCAGTACTTC
.	TRBV28	TRBJ1-4	.	CASSLPSGWREKLFF	TGTGCCAGCAGCTTACCGTCCGGATGGAGGGAAAAACTGTTTTTT
TRBD1	TRBV28	TRBJ2-1	.	CASSRDRSSYNEQFF	TGTGCCAGCAGCCGGGACAGGAGCTCCTACAATGAGCAGTTCTTC
.	TRBV18	TRBJ2-7	few	CASSRTLSYEQYF	TGTGCCAGCTCACGCACCTTGTCCTACGAGCAGTACTTC
.	TRBV5-1	TRBJ2-3	.	CASSLQVSSTDTQYF	TGCGCCAGCAGCTTGCAGGTCTCTAGCACAGATACGCAGTATTTT
.	TRBV30	TRBJ1-5	.	CAWSDGEDQPQHF	TGTGCCTGGAGTGACGGGGAAGATCAGCCCCAGCATTTT